Following are 17 T cell receptor beta chains from one sample sequenced in a study of blood T cell repertoires in COVID-19. Profiling relied on immunoSEQ multiplex PCR, and the TCRdb table lists in-frame clones only, not all of them. The repertoire holds 200,000 to 250,000 clones, 82% seen once, with around 3.5% in the top ten. Sequencing input: peripheral blood. The receptors were sampled from a woman at least 80 years old with acute or convalescent COVID-19.

To note about this clone: Other nucleotide sequences from this sample produce the same CDR3. This sequence joins TRBV7-3 and TRBJ1-1; D not resolved. V was shortened by 5 bases and J by 1 base, with 8 bases between the two germline ends. Per germline, CDR1 SGHTA and CDR2 FQGTGA. CDR3 length equals 13 residues. In DNA, the CDR3 is TGTGCCAGCAGCCCCCAGAAGAACACTGAAGCTTTCTTT. This codes for CASSPQKNTEAFF.

This chain connects TRBV5-4 to TRBJ1-6; 9 nucleotides agree with TRBD1. The CDR3 is made up of 14 amino acids. V dropped 5 bases and J dropped 10; count of bases not matched to a gene: 7. Germline lookup yields CDR1 SGHNT and CDR2 YYREEE (reference sequence). The CDR3 spells CASSLTGGKSPLHF. Written as DNA, the CDR3 is TGTGCCAGCAGTTTGACAGGGGGTAAATCACCCCTCCACTTT. The entire variable domain, with the rest obtained from reference TRBV5-4 and TRBJ1-6, is as follows: ETGVTQSPTHLIKTRGQQVTLRCSSQSGHNTVSWYQQALGQGPQFIFQYYREEENGRGNFPPRFSGLQFPNYSSELNVNALELDDSALYLCASSLTGGKSPLHFGNGTRLTVT.

This clone was detected a few times. The chain has TRBV7-9 and TRBJ2-7; 11 nucleotides line up with TRBD2. The CDR3 runs to 18 residues. From germline, CDR1 is SEHNR and CDR2 FQNEAQ (reference sequence). The trim removed 1 base at V and 0 bases at J, leaving 8 bases unmatched. In DNA, the CDR3 is TGTGCCAGCAGCTTAGAGTCTAGCGGGGGGACCTCCTCCTACGAGCAGTACTTC. Amino acids: CASSLESSGGTSSYEQYF. Supplemented by reference TRBV7-9 and TRBJ2-7, the full variable domain reads DTGVSQNPRHKITKRGQNVTFRCDPISEHNRLYWYRQTLGQGPEFLTYFQNEAQLEKSRLLSDRFSAERPKGSFSTLEIQRTEQGDSAMYLCASSLESSGGTSSYEQYFGPGTRLTVT.

V gene TRBV28 combines with J gene TRBJ2-7, with 8 positions matching TRBD1. CDR3 length: 14 residues. With 8 bases clipped from V and 5 bases from J, the junction kept 11 bases outside the gene matches. Germline CDR1 MDHEN, CDR2 SYDVKM. This CDR3 reads CASGPGQDADEQYF. CDR3 DNA: TGTGCCAGCGGCCCGGGACAGGACGCTGACGAGCAGTACTTC.

The chain employs TRBV6-2 or TRBV6-3 and TRBJ2-7; 10 bases are shared with TRBD2. The CDR3 is 17 amino acids. Germline trimming cut 5 bases from V and 0 bases from J; bases unmatched to any gene: 10. Germline V CDR1 and CDR2: MNHEY, SVGEGT. CDR3 protein: CASSRPWSGGASYEQYF. Here the CDR3 DNA reads TGTGCCAGCAGTCGCCCCTGGAGCGGGGGGGCCTCCTACGAGCAGTACTTC.

The count of this clone is one. The chain carries TRBV4-1 and TRBJ1-1; tentatively, D is TRBD1 (5 bases). The CDR3 has 16 amino acids. Trimming left V 6 bases short and J 1 base short, with 18 bases between. From germline, CDR1 is MGHRA and CDR2 YSYEKL. CDR3 nucleotide sequence: TGCGCCAGCAGTCAGACAATGGGACTCAGGAACACTGAAGCTTTCTTT. Amino acids: CASSQTMGLRNTEAFF.

V is TRBV11-3 and J is TRBJ2-3; TRBD2 matches at 15 bases. In germline, CDR1 is SGHNT, CDR2 YENEEA. J was trimmed by 3 bases and V by 5 bases; bases with no gene match: 6. CDR3 length equals 17 residues. DNA for the CDR3: TGTGCCAGCAGCACCCGGACTAGCGGGGGGGCGACAGATACGCAGTATTTT. This sequence encodes CASSTRTSGGATDTQYF.

The chain uses TRBV3-1 (or the pseudogene TRBV3-2) and TRBJ1-4; 7 positions match TRBD1. Trimming removed 2 bases from V and 5 bases from J; junction bases left unmatched: 5. The germline CDR1 and CDR2 sequences are LGHDT and YNNKEL (reference sequence). The CDR3 runs 15 residues. The CDR3 DNA reads TGTGCCAGCAGCCAAATGGGACAGCGAAATGAAAAACTGTTTTTT. It yields the protein CASSQMGQRNEKLFF.

The rearrangement uses TRBV28 and TRBJ2-7; TRBD2 agrees at 11 bases. The CDR3 is made up of 18 amino acids. Germline V gene lookup returns CDR1 MDHEN and CDR2 SYDVKM. The trim removed 4 bases at V and 5 bases at J, leaving 16 bases unmatched. The CDR3 DNA follows: TGTGCCAGCAGTTCTATATGGCCCCCCGTACTAGCGGGGGACGAGCAGTACTTC. This gives the protein CASSSIWPPVLAGDEQYF.

The chain has TRBV24-1 and TRBJ1-5, with D perhaps TRBD1 (6 bases). The CDR3 extends over 17 amino acids. Germline V gives CDR1 KGHDR, CDR2 SFDVKD. The V gene lost 5 bases and the J gene lost 5 bases, with 21 bases spanning the gap. The CDR3 DNA follows: TGTGCCACCAGTGGCCCCCCGCTAAGGAACAGGGATCAGCCCCAGCATTTT. It translates to CATSGPPLRNRDQPQHF.

This clone was picked up a small number of times. The chain uses TRBV11-2 and TRBJ2-2; 7 nucleotides agree with TRBD2. Germline CDR1 is SGHAT and CDR2 is FQNNGV. The CDR3 length is 16 residues. V trimming: 4 bases; J trimming: 0 bases; junction bases outside the gene matches: 5. Here the CDR3 reads CASSYLAGSNTGELFF. The CDR3 DNA is TGTGCCAGCAGCTATTTAGCGGGCTCGAACACCGGGGAGCTGTTTTTT.

The V and J genes are TRBV5-5 and TRBJ1-6; 11 nucleotides agree with TRBD1. CDR3 length equals 14 residues. Losses at the gene ends were 3 bases for V and 10 bases for J; bases not matched to a gene: 3. Germline loops: CDR1 SGHKS, CDR2 YYEKEE (reference sequence). This CDR3 reads CASSWDRGGSPLHF. CDR3 coding DNA: TGTGCCAGCAGCTGGGACAGGGGGGGATCACCCCTCCACTTT. Full variable domain (rest looked up from reference TRBV5-5 and TRBJ1-6): DAGVTQSPTHLIKTRGQQVTLRCSPISGHKSVSWYQQVLGQGPQFIFQYYEKEERGRGNFPDRFSARQFPNYSSELNVNALLLGDSALYLCASSWDRGGSPLHFGNGTRLTVT.

The rearrangement joins TRBV5-6 to TRBJ1-2; 8 nucleotides line up with TRBD1. This CDR3 is 16 amino acids long. Germline V gene sequence: CDR1 SGHDT, CDR2 YYEEEE. V was pared by 6 bases and J by 8 bases, with 18 bases of the junction left unmatched. CDR3 loop: CASTLYPDRGAGGYTF. The CDR3 DNA sequence: TGTGCCAGCACCCTCTACCCCGACAGGGGAGCAGGCGGCTACACCTTC.

The chain is built from TRBV6-6 and TRBJ2-1; TRBD1 agrees at 7 bases. The CDR3 spans 16 residues. Looked up from germline, CDR1 is MNHNY and CDR2 is SVGAGI (reference sequence). J lost 0 bases, V lost 7 bases, and 9 bases had no gene match. CDR3 nucleotides: TGTGCCAGCATTACAGGGGTAGGGGACTCCTACAATGAGCAGTTCTTC. This sequence encodes CASITGVGDSYNEQFF.

The rearrangement uses TRBV4-1 and TRBJ1-1, with D perhaps TRBD1 (5 bases). The CDR3 length is 15 residues. Deletions cut 1 base from V and 4 bases from J, with 13 bases between. Per germline, CDR1 MGHRA and CDR2 YSYEKL. As DNA, the CDR3 is TGCGCCAGCAGCCAAGGTATAGGAAGGGGCACTGAAGCTTTCTTT. Amino acid sequence: CASSQGIGRGTEAFF.

The rearrangement links TRBV7-3 to TRBJ2-1; TRBD2 aligns across 8 bases. CDR1 is SGHTA and CDR2 is FQGTGA in the germline V gene. V was clipped by 2 bases and J by 3 bases; unmatched bases: 6. The CDR3 totals 16 residues. The CDR3 protein is CASSLATSADYNEQFF. In DNA, the CDR3 is TGTGCCAGCAGCTTAGCGACTAGCGCGGACTACAATGAGCAGTTCTTC.

V usage is TRBV3-1 (or the pseudogene TRBV3-2) and J usage is TRBJ2-3, with 7 nucleotides matching TRBD2. The CDR3 consists of 16 residues. Looked up from germline, CDR1 is LGHDT and CDR2 is YNNKEL (reference sequence). V lost 4 bases and J lost 0; bases outside the gene matches: 7. CDR3 residues: CASSRGLAASTDTQYF. The CDR3 coding sequence is TGTGCCAGCAGCCGAGGCCTAGCGGCTAGCACAGATACGCAGTATTTT.